The present TCR beta chain was sequenced within a study of shared clonotypes between healthy human individuals. Selected positively for CCR7 and CD45RO-negative, naive CD8 cells excluded terminally differentiated effector memory CD45RA+ cells. Repertoires were generated with immunoSEQ multiplex PCR, while TCRdb's copy carries only in-frame clones and drops some. Of about 2 million clones in the sample, approximately 95% were seen once. Study findings and constraints: Compared with memory subsets, naive subsets generally had larger estimated richness.

V dropped 3 bases and J dropped 0 bases, with 8 bases sitting between them. This CDR3 comprises 14 residues. Germline V gene data show CDR1 as LNHDA and CDR2 as SQIVND (reference sequence). As concerns this clone: Its antigen is not known. Other nucleotide sequences from this sample produce the same CDR3.

The source of this sequence is a man younger than 30 in good health. V usage is TRBV19 and J usage is TRBJ1-1, with TRBD1 as a possible D gene (5 bases). Source material: naive CD8+ T cells sorted from blood. The CDR3 here is CASSIGAMNTEAFF. CDR3 in DNA: TGTGCCAGTAGTATCGGGGCGATGAACACTGAAGCTTTCTTT.